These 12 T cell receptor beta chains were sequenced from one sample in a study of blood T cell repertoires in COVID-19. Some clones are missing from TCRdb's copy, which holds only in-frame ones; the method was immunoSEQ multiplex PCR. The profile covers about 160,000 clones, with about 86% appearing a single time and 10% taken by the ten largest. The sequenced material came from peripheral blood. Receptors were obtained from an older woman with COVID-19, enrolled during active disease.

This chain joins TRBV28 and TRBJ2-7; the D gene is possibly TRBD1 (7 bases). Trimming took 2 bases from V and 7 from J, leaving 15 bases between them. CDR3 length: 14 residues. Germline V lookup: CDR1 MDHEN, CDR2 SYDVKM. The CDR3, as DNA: TGTGCCAGCAGTTTAGGAGGGGGCGCGAGGGAGCAGTACTTC. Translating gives CASSLGGGAREQYF.

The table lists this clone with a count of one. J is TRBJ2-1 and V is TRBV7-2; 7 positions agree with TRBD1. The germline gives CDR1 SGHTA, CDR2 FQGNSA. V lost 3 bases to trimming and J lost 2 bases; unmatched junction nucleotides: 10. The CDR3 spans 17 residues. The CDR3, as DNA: TGTGCCAGCAGCTTCCGGGGACAGTCGAGCCCCTACAATGAGCAGTTCTTC. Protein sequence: CASSFRGQSSPYNEQFF.

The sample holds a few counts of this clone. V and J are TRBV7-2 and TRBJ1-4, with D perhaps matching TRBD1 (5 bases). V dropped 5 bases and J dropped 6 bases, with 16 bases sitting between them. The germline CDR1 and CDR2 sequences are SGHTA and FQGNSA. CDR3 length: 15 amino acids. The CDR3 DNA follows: TGTGCCAGCAGCCCAAGACCGATAGGGGATGAAAAACTGTTTTTT. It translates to CASSPRPIGDEKLFF.

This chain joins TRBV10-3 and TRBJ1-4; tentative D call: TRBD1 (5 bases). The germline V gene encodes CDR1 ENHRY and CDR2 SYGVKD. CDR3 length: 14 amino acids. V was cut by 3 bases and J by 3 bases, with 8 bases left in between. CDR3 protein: CAISERGSNEKLFF. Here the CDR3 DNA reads TGTGCCATCAGTGAACGGGGGTCTAATGAAAAACTGTTTTTT.

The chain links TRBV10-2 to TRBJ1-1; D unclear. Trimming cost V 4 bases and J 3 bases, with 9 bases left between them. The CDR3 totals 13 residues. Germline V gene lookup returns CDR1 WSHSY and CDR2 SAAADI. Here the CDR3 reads CASSALRDTEAFF. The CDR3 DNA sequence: TGCGCCAGCAGTGCTTTGAGGGACACTGAAGCTTTCTTT.

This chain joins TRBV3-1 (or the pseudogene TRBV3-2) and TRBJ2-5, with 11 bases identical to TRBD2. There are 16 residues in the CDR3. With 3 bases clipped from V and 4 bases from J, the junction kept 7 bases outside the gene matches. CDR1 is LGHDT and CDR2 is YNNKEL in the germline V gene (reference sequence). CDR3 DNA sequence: TGTGCCAGCAGCCAGATAGCGGGGGGGCACAGAGAGACCCAGTACTTC. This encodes CASSQIAGGHRETQYF.

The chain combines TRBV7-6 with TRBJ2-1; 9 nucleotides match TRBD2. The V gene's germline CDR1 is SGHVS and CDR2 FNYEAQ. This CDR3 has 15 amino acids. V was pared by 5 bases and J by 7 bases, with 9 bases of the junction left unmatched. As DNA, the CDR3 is TGTGCCAGCAGCAAGCGGGGGGCCCTGGCAAATGAGCAGTTCTTC. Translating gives CASSKRGALANEQFF.

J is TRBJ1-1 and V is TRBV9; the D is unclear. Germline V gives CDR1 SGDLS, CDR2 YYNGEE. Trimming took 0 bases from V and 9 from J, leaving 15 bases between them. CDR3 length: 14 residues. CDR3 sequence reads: CASSVVEEYQKAFF. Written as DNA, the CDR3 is TGTGCCAGCAGCGTAGTGGAGGAATACCAGAAAGCTTTCTTT.

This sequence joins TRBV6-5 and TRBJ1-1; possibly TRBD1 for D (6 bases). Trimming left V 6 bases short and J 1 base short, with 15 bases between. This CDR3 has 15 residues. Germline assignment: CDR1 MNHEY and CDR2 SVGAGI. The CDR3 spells CASSVRDTGNTEAFF. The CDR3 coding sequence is TGTGCCAGCAGCGTACGGGACACTGGGAACACTGAAGCTTTCTTT.

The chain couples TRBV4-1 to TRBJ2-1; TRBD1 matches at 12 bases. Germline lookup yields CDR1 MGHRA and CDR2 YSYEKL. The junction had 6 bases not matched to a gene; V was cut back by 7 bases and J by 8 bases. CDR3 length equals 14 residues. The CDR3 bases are TGCGCCAGCAATCTGGGACAGGGGGCGGATGAGCAGTTCTTC. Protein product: CASNLGQGADEQFF.

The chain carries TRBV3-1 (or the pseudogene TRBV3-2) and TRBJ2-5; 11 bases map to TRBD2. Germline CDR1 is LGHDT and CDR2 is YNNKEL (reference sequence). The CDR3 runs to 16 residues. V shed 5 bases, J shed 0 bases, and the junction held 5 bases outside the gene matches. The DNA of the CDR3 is TGTGCCAGCAGCGTCTTAGCGGGGGGGCACCAAGAGACCCAGTACTTC. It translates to CASSVLAGGHQETQYF.

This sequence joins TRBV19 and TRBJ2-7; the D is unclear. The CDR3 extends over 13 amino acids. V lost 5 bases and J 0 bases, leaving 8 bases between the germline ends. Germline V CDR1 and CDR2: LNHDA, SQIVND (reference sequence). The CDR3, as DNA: TGTGCCAGTAGTTTCAGGCGCTCCTACGAGCAGTACTTC. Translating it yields CASSFRRSYEQYF.